One sample yielded the 23 T cell receptor beta chains listed below, sequenced in a study of OX40 agonist ivuxolimab in advanced cancers. Only in-frame clones appear in the TCRdb table, and some are missing; sequencing was by immunoSEQ multiplex PCR. The table lists roughly 13,000 clones, approximately 95% of them singletons, with less than 25% in the top ten. Sequenced material: CD4+ or CD8+ T cells sorted from blood, taken in a trial of the OX40 agonist ivuxolimab. Every receptor here comes from an adult with an advanced solid tumor such as melanoma, head and neck, liver or kidney cancer.

V usage is TRBV4-3 and J usage is TRBJ2-2, with 7 bases lining up with TRBD1. This CDR3 is 14 amino acids long. Trimming removed 5 bases from V and 6 bases from J; junction bases left unmatched: 6. Germline loops: CDR1 LGHNA, CDR2 YSLEER. CDR3 coding DNA: TGCGCCAGCAGCTCTTCTGACAGGGCCGGGGAGCTGTTTTTT. This codes for CASSSSDRAGELFF.

This chain connects TRBV28 to TRBJ2-5, with TRBD1 as a possible D gene (6 bases). The CDR3 has 20 amino acids. V was cut by 3 bases and J by 4 bases, with 30 bases left in between. Germline assignment: CDR1 MDHEN and CDR2 SYDVKM. For the CDR3, the DNA is TGTGCCAGCAGTTTTGCTTCCTTAGACATTGGACAGTACCGAGGAGAGACCCAGTACTTC. It codes for CASSFASLDIGQYRGETQYF.

This rearrangement joins TRBV7-6 to TRBJ1-6; D may be TRBD1 (6 bases). The CDR3 spans 16 residues. V gave up 6 bases and J gave up 0 bases, with 12 bases separating them. Germline CDR1 is SGHVS and CDR2 is FNYEAQ. The CDR3 sequence is CASSDTGSSYNSPLHF. The CDR3 bases are TGTGCCAGCAGTGACACAGGGAGCTCCTATAATTCACCCCTCCACTTT.

The V and J genes are TRBV29-1 and TRBJ2-6; D is uncertain. V lost 4 bases to trimming and J lost 0 bases, with 10 bases between them. The CDR3 is made up of 15 amino acids. From germline, CDR1 is SQVTM and CDR2 ANQGSEA. The CDR3 reads CSVVVRLSGANVLTF. CDR3 nucleotides: TGCAGCGTTGTCGTCAGACTCTCTGGGGCCAACGTCCTGACTTTC.

This chain joins TRBV5-1 and TRBJ1-2; D may be TRBD1 (6 bases). Between the trimmed V and J ends, which lost 5 bases and 4 bases, there was a span of 12 bases. This CDR3 contains 13 residues. Germline CDR1 and CDR2: SGHRS and YFSETQ. CDR3 sequence reads: CASRAGALYGYTF. The CDR3 DNA is TGCGCCAGCAGAGCAGGGGCCCTCTATGGCTACACCTTC. Using reference TRBV5-1 and TRBJ1-2 for the parts outside the CDR3, the full variable domain is KAGVTQTPRYLIKTRGQQVTLSCSPISGHRSVSWYQQTPGQGLQFLFEYFSETQRNKGNFPGRFSGRQFSNSRSEMNVSTLELGDSALYLCASRAGALYGYTFGSGTRLTVV.

The chain carries TRBV7-4 and TRBJ2-6; no reliable D call. The V end lost 5 bases, the J end lost 5 bases, and 22 bases lay between the germline ends. The germline CDR1 and CDR2 sequences are SGHVT and SQSDAQ. The CDR3 has 18 amino acids. CDR3 protein: CASSPQRSSQSRANVLTF. CDR3 nucleotide sequence: TGTGCCAGCAGCCCTCAACGCAGCTCACAAAGTCGGGCCAACGTCCTGACTTTC.

For this clone: Other nucleotide sequences in the sample specify the same CDR3. The chain combines TRBV9 with TRBJ1-1; TRBD1 might be the D (5 bases). The CDR3 has 13 residues. Germline V gene lookup returns CDR1 SGDLS and CDR2 YYNGEE. V was pared by 0 bases and J by 3 bases, with 6 bases between. The CDR3 loop is CASSVGGDTEAFF. CDR3 DNA: TGTGCCAGCAGCGTAGGAGGGGACACTGAAGCTTTCTTT.

This clone appeared a few times. V and J are TRBV2 and TRBJ1-3; unclear D gene. V shed 5 bases and J shed 1 base, with 9 bases lying between them. This CDR3 comprises 14 residues. Per the germline V gene, CDR1 is SNHLY and CDR2 is FYNNEI. The CDR3 DNA reads as TGTGCCAGCAGTATTCTTCGTTCTGGAAACACCATATATTTT. It is translated as CASSILRSGNTIYF.

This chain uses TRBV25-1 with TRBJ2-1; D remains unclear. This CDR3 region has 14 residues. The V gene's germline CDR1 is MGHDK and CDR2 SYGVNS. The germline V and J ends were trimmed by 5 bases and 0 bases, with 8 bases remaining between them. The CDR3 DNA follows: TGTGCCAGCAGTCCTGGCAGCTCCTACAATGAGCAGTTCTTC. As protein: CASSPGSSYNEQFF.

The chain is built from TRBV6-4 and TRBJ2-3; the match to TRBD2 covers 7 bases. Germline trimming cut 0 bases from V and 3 bases from J; bases unmatched to any gene: 6. The CDR3 loop spans 16 amino acids. Germline V CDR1 and CDR2: MRHNA, SNTAGT. In DNA, the CDR3 is TGTGCCAGCAGTGACTCGTCGCTAGCGGATACAGATACGCAGTATTTT. It translates to CASSDSSLADTDTQYF.

V and J are TRBV5-6 and TRBJ2-7; TRBD2 matches 14 bases. The V gene end was trimmed by 3 bases and the J gene end by 5 bases; junction bases not matched to a gene: 7. The CDR3 runs to 16 residues. Germline V gene lookup returns CDR1 SGHDT and CDR2 YYEEEE. CDR3 sequence reads: CASSWGLAGARDEQYF. CDR3 sequence (DNA): TGTGCCAGCAGCTGGGGACTAGCGGGGGCCAGGGACGAGCAGTACTTC.

This chain uses TRBV27 with TRBJ1-2, with D possibly matching TRBD1 (5 bases). Germline CDR1 MNHEY, CDR2 SMNVEV (reference sequence). The CDR3 is 14 amino acids. Trimming pared 4 bases from V and 8 bases from J, leaving 17 bases between. CDR3 nucleotides: TGTGCCAGCAGTTCCTGGGACGGTGGTACGGGCTACACCTTC. It translates to CASSSWDGGTGYTF.

This clone was counted once. V usage is TRBV2 and J usage is TRBJ1-5; 9 bases match TRBD1. CDR3 length: 19 amino acids. The trim removed 2 bases at V and 3 bases at J, leaving 14 bases unmatched. Germline V gene lookup returns CDR1 SNHLY and CDR2 FYNNEI. CDR3 coding DNA: TGTGCCAGCAGTGAAACCGGGACAGGGTCTGGGTCTGTCAATCAGCCCCAGCATTTT. Its protein is CASSETGTGSGSVNQPQHF. The variable domain in full, with the rest retrieved from reference TRBV2 and TRBJ1-5, is EPEVTQTPSHQVTQMGQEVILRCVPISNHLYFYWYRQILGQKVEFLVSFYNNEISEKSEIFDDQFSVERPDGSNFTLKIRSTKLEDSAMYFCASSETGTGSGSVNQPQHFGDGTRLSIL.

The V gene is TRBV6-5, the J gene TRBJ1-2, with no clear D. Trimming removed 5 bases from V and 5 bases from J, with 18 bases in between. The CDR3 runs 15 residues. From germline, CDR1 is MNHEY and CDR2 SVGAGI. The CDR3 sequence: CASSSLPQVVYGYTF. CDR3 DNA sequence: TGTGCCAGCAGTAGTCTACCGCAGGTCGTTTATGGCTACACCTTC.

The V gene is TRBV6-1, the J gene TRBJ2-7, with D hard to call. CDR1 and CDR2 (germline): MNHNS, SASEGT. This CDR3 is built from 14 residues. The V end lost 2 bases, the J end lost 3 bases, and 11 bases lay between the germline ends. CDR3 loop: CASSETRLNYEQYF. The CDR3 DNA follows: TGTGCCAGCAGTGAAACCCGATTAAACTACGAGCAGTACTTC.

The V gene is TRBV2, the J gene TRBJ2-5, with TRBD2 identical over 8 bases. Germline V gene data show CDR1 as SNHLY and CDR2 as FYNNEI. Trimming removed 5 bases from V and 5 bases from J; junction bases left unmatched: 13. The CDR3 runs 16 residues. CDR3 bases: TGTGCCAGCAGTAATGCCGGGACTAGGAACGTGGAGACCCAGTACTTC. This sequence encodes CASSNAGTRNVETQYF.

The V and J genes are TRBV29-1 and TRBJ2-1; D is uncertain. Germline V CDR1 and CDR2: SQVTM, ANQGSEA. Trimming pared 5 bases from V and 9 bases from J, leaving 11 bases between. This CDR3 spans 11 amino acids. DNA for the CDR3: TGCAGCGTTTTGGTGCTTCGTGAGCAGTTCTTC. Amino acid sequence: CSVLVLREQFF.

The rearrangement joins TRBV29-1 to TRBJ2-7; D is uncertain. Germline-derived CDR1 and CDR2 are SQVTM and ANQGSEA. CDR3 length: 13 residues. V lost 2 bases, J lost 2 bases, and 10 bases lay in between. The CDR3 is CSVEPLDPYEQYF. The CDR3 nucleotides read TGCAGCGTTGAACCTCTAGACCCCTACGAGCAGTACTTC.

V usage is TRBV5-4 and J usage is TRBJ2-3; 9 nucleotides line up with TRBD1. Germline V CDR1 and CDR2: SGHNT, YYREEE (reference sequence). The CDR3 consists of 16 residues. Unmatched junction bases numbered 9, after V lost 5 bases and J lost 2 bases. The CDR3 sequence: CASRIGTGLFTDTQYF. DNA of the CDR3: TGTGCCAGCAGGATCGGGACAGGGCTTTTCACAGATACGCAGTATTTT.

The genes are TRBV27 and TRBJ2-1; D not resolved. CDR1 and CDR2 from the germline V gene are MNHEY and SMNVEV (reference sequence). The CDR3 runs 13 residues. Trimming removed 2 bases at V and 11 bases at J, with 13 bases between. In nucleotides, the CDR3 is TGTGCCAGCAGTTTAATCGGAGACATCAAGCAGTTCTTC. Its protein product is CASSLIGDIKQFF.

The V and J genes are TRBV4-3 and TRBJ1-4; D is uncertain. The V gene lost 0 bases and the J gene lost 0 bases, with 8 bases spanning the gap. The CDR3 runs 16 residues. Per germline, CDR1 LGHNA and CDR2 YSLEER. The CDR3 sequence: CASSQDKYSTNEKLFF. The CDR3 DNA reads as TGCGCCAGCAGCCAAGATAAATATTCAACTAATGAAAAACTGTTTTTT.

The V call is TRBV2, the J call TRBJ2-7; D is perhaps TRBD1 or TRBD2 (5 bases each). V shed 5 bases and J shed 0 bases, with 14 bases lying between them. CDR3 length: 15 residues. Germline V lookup: CDR1 SNHLY, CDR2 FYNNEI. As DNA, the CDR3 is TGTGCCAGCAGTTTGGGACCGACACTCTCCTACGAGCAGTACTTC. It translates to CASSLGPTLSYEQYF.

This chain uses TRBV27 with TRBJ1-3; D uncertain. The germline V gene has CDR1 MNHEY and CDR2 SMNVEV (reference sequence). Between the trimmed V and J ends, which lost 0 bases and 2 bases, there was a span of 14 bases. This CDR3 has 17 amino acids. Here the CDR3 DNA reads TGTGCCAGCAGTTTATCGGGGTTTTCGGTAGCTGGAAACACCATATATTTT. Translated, it gives CASSLSGFSVAGNTIYF.